Given below is one TCR beta chain in context. Libraries were prepared by immunoSEQ multiplex PCR; TCRdb keeps only in-frame clonotypes and omits some of them. The sample includes fewer than 250,000 clones, around 86% seen only once; the top ten take about 8.9%. The participants were between roughly 18 and 90 years old and came from fewer than 25 US areas. Allocation to cohorts depended on clinical history reported by the participants. V dropped 5 bases and J dropped 4; count of bases not matched to a gene: 2. The length of the CDR3 is 14 residues. Germline V lookup: CDR1 MNHEY, CDR2 SVGAGI. The record originates from a study of blood T cell repertoires in COVID-19.

The rearrangement links TRBV6-5 to TRBJ2-2, with TRBD1 identical over 9 bases. Sequencing was done on a sample of PBMCs or T cells enriched from blood (not recorded which). This receptor was taken from a woman between 50 and 59 years old with acute COVID-19. CDR3 DNA: TGTGCCAGCAGTCCGACAGGGGGCACCGGGGAGCTGTTTTTT. It codes for CASSPTGGTGELFF.